Below are 3 T cell receptor beta chains sequenced from a single sample in a study of response to subunit inactivated influenza vaccine. MiXCR, applied by TCRdb to the RT-PCR reads, yields one record per CDR3 protein. The sample records more than 700,000 distinct CDR3 sequences, around 21% being singletons. The specimen comprised PBMCs from blood, sampled 5 to 6 days after vaccination. Source of these receptors: a man over 45 who received an inactivated influenza vaccine.

The chain combines TRBV20-1 with TRBJ2-7; 10 bases agree with TRBD2. In germline, CDR1 is DFQATT, CDR2 SNEGSKA (reference sequence). V lost 1 base to trimming and J lost 4 bases; unmatched junction nucleotides: 19. This CDR3 has 19 amino acids. The CDR3 coding sequence is TGCAGTGCTAGAGCCCTCCCGGCTAGCGGGAGATATCGAGGGTACGAGCAGTACTTC. It translates to CSARALPASGRYRGYEQYF.

The CDR3 DNA sequence: TGTGCCATCAGTTCTCTACGGGGTGCGGTCCAAGAGACCCAGTACTTC. Protein: CAISSLRGAVQETQYF. This chain links TRBV10-3 with TRBJ2-5, with D tentatively TRBD2 (5 bases). V was cut by 5 bases and J by 1 base, with 17 bases left in between. The germline V gene encodes CDR1 ENHRY and CDR2 SYGVKD. This CDR3 comprises 16 residues.

The chain uses TRBV18 and TRBJ2-3, with 7 nucleotides matching TRBD1. The CDR3 runs 16 residues. V trimming: 5 bases; J trimming: 4 bases; junction bases outside the gene matches: 12. Germline V CDR1 and CDR2: KGHSH, LQKENI. The chain's CDR3 is CASSNAGTAVPDTQYF. CDR3 sequence (DNA): TGTGCCAGCTCAAACGCCGGGACAGCAGTCCCAGATACGCAGTATTTT. Combining the CDR3 with reference TRBV18 and TRBJ2-3 gives the whole variable domain NAGVMQNPRHLVRRRGQEARLRCSPMKGHSHVYWYRQLPEEGLKFMVYLQKENIIDESGMPKERFSAEFPKEGPSILRIQQVVRGDSAAYFCASSNAGTAVPDTQYFGPGTRLTVL.